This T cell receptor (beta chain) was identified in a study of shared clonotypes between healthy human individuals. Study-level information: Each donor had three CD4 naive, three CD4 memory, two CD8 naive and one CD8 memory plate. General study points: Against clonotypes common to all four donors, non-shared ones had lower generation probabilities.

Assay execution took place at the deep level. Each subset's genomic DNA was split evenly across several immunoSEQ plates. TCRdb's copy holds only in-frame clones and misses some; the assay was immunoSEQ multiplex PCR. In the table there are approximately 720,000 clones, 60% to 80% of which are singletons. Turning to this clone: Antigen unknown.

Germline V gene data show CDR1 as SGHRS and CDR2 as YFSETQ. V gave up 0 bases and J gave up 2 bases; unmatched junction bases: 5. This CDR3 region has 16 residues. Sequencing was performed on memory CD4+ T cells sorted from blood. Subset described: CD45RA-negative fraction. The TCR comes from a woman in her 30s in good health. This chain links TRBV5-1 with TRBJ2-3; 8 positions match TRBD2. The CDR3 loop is CASSLVTSGLTDTQYF. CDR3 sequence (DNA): TGCGCCAGCAGCTTGGTAACTAGCGGACTCACAGATACGCAGTATTTT.